Shown below are 18 T cell receptor beta chains from a single sample sequenced in a study of cytomegalovirus exposure and HLA in healthy donors. The PCR employed 60 Vbeta primers together with 13 Jbeta primers. Clones were sequenced by immunoSEQ multiplex PCR, and TCRdb holds only the in-frame ones, with some missing. The table includes 100,000 or so clones, 70% to 80% detected once. The specimen was PBMCs. These receptors came from a female donor in good health and CMV-seropositive.

The chain links TRBV7-2 to TRBJ2-5; D is undetermined. The CDR3 length is 13 residues. V shed 4 bases and J shed 5 bases, with 11 bases lying between them. The germline CDR1 and CDR2 sequences are SGHTA and FQGNSA. The CDR3, as DNA: TGTGCCAGCAGCTCCCCGGTCGGGGAGACCCAGTACTTC. Residues: CASSSPVGETQYF. The whole variable domain, filled in from reference TRBV7-2 and TRBJ2-5, reads GAGVSQSPSNKVTEKGKDVELRCDPISGHTALYWYRQSLGQGLEFLIYFQGNSAPDKSGLPSDRFSAERTGGSVSTLTIQRTQQEDSAVYLCASSSPVGETQYFGPGTRLLVL.

The chain recombines TRBV2 with TRBJ2-5, with a tentative D call TRBD1 (7 bases). The V gene's germline CDR1 is SNHLY and CDR2 FYNNEI. The ends were cut back, 10 bases at V and 5 bases at J, with 20 bases in the middle. There are 14 residues in the CDR3. CDR3 nucleotides: TGTGCCAACAACAGACAGGGAGGCTATGAGACCCAGTACTTC. It encodes CANNRQGGYETQYF.

This chain joins TRBV25-1 and TRBJ2-1, with a weak D call TRBD2 (5 bases). Germline CDR1 and CDR2: MGHDK and SYGVNS. The CDR3 extends over 14 amino acids. V was clipped by 3 bases and J by 9 bases, with 15 bases between them. CDR3 in amino acids: CASSEVDGGSEQFF. The DNA for the CDR3 is TGTGCCAGCAGTGAGGTAGACGGAGGTAGTGAGCAGTTCTTC.

This clone was counted only a few times. The V and J genes are TRBV5-1 and TRBJ2-7; D possibly corresponds to TRBD2 (5 bases). Germline assignment: CDR1 SGHRS and CDR2 YFSETQ. V shed 2 bases and J shed 5 bases, with 11 bases lying between them. The CDR3 has 13 residues. Here the CDR3 reads CASSFTGVDEQYF. In nucleotides, the CDR3 is TGCGCCAGCAGCTTCACCGGGGTGGACGAGCAGTACTTC. The whole variable domain, filled in from reference TRBV5-1 and TRBJ2-7, reads KAGVTQTPRYLIKTRGQQVTLSCSPISGHRSVSWYQQTPGQGLQFLFEYFSETQRNKGNFPGRFSGRQFSNSRSEMNVSTLELGDSALYLCASSFTGVDEQYFGPGTRLTVT.

This clone was seen a single time. The rearrangement links TRBV30 to TRBJ2-2, with D hard to call. Germline CDR1 reads GTSNPN; CDR2 reads SVGIG (reference sequence). Trimming removed 2 bases from V and 6 bases from J, with 4 bases in between. The CDR3 contains 11 residues. The CDR3 DNA sequence: TGTGCCTGGAGTCGGGCCGGGGAGCTGTTTTTT. Residues: CAWSRAGELFF.

The chain joins TRBV28 to TRBJ1-4; D might be TRBD1 (5 bases). Trimming left V 6 bases short and J 8 bases short, with 19 bases between. Germline lookup yields CDR1 MDHEN and CDR2 SYDVKM. This CDR3 spans 15 amino acids. The CDR3 nucleotides are TGTGCCAGCAGCTCTAATCAAGGGGTTTTGGAAAAACTGTTTTTT. This sequence encodes CASSSNQGVLEKLFF.

The chain recombines TRBV27 with TRBJ2-2, with D tentatively TRBD2 (6 bases). Germline V gene sequence: CDR1 MNHEY, CDR2 SMNVEV (reference sequence). The V and J ends lost 9 bases and 3 bases respectively, with 11 bases between them. This CDR3 is 13 amino acids long. CDR3 sequence: CASGGLHTGELFF. DNA of the CDR3: TGTGCCAGTGGGGGACTTCACACCGGGGAGCTGTTTTTT.

With regard to this clone: This sample also contains other DNA sequences that code for the same CDR3. The chain couples TRBV9 to TRBJ1-4, with 10 bases aligning to TRBD1. After removal of 4 bases from V and 5 bases from J, the junction contained 5 bases not matched to a gene. The CDR3 covers 15 residues. The germline CDR1 and CDR2 sequences are SGDLS and YYNGEE. The CDR3, as DNA: TGTGCCAGCAGCTCCAGGGACAGGGGCAATGAAAAACTGTTTTTT. It yields the protein CASSSRDRGNEKLFF. The full variable domain, its missing parts supplied by reference TRBV9 and TRBJ1-4, is DSGVTQTPKHLITATGQRVTLRCSPRSGDLSVYWYQQSLDQGLQFLIQYYNGEERAKGNILERFSAQQFPDLHSELNLSSLELGDSALYFCASSSRDRGNEKLFFGSGTQLSVL.

The chain has TRBV7-6 and TRBJ1-1, with 9 bases fitting TRBD1. Trimming at V came to 4 bases and at J to 1 base, leaving 4 bases not matched to a gene. CDR3 length equals 15 residues. The germline V gene encodes CDR1 SGHVS and CDR2 FNYEAQ. DNA of the CDR3: TGTGCCAGCAGCTCATACAGGGGGCAGAACACTGAAGCTTTCTTT. Residues: CASSSYRGQNTEAFF.

The rearrangement uses TRBV2 and TRBJ2-6; 7 nucleotides match TRBD1. Germline V gene data show CDR1 as SNHLY and CDR2 as FYNNEI. Unmatched junction bases numbered 13, after V lost 7 bases and J lost 1 base. CDR3 length: 18 amino acids. The CDR3 spells CASKPQGVVRSGANVLTF. In DNA, the CDR3 is TGTGCCAGCAAGCCCCAGGGGGTGGTTAGATCTGGGGCCAACGTCCTGACTTTC.

J is TRBJ1-6 and V is TRBV5-5; D is ambiguous. This CDR3 spans 16 amino acids. Trimming took 0 bases from V and 5 from J, leaving 12 bases between them. The germline gives CDR1 SGHKS, CDR2 YYEKEE (reference sequence). The chain's CDR3 is CASSLAIGVDNSPLHF. The CDR3 coding sequence is TGTGCCAGCAGCTTGGCAATCGGGGTGGATAATTCACCCCTCCACTTT.

In this sample, this clone turned up a few times. The chain is built from TRBV29-1 and TRBJ2-5; 12 nucleotides match TRBD2. CDR1 is SQVTM and CDR2 is ANQGSEA in the germline V gene. After removal of 7 bases from V and 2 bases from J, the junction contained 11 bases not matched to a gene. The CDR3 is made up of 16 amino acids. CDR3 DNA sequence: TGCAGCGCCGCTCCTAGCGGGGGGGCCGTACAAGAGACCCAGTACTTC. This encodes CSAAPSGGAVQETQYF.

The chain joins TRBV10-3 to TRBJ2-1; TRBD1 matches at 8 bases. Germline lookup yields CDR1 ENHRY and CDR2 SYGVKD. This CDR3 comprises 14 residues. J gave up 13 bases and V 3 bases, and 11 bases lay outside the gene matches. The CDR3 nucleotides are TGTGCCATCAGTGATGCAGGACAGGGTTGGACCCAGTTCTTC. Translated, it gives CAISDAGQGWTQFF.

This clone was observed a single time. The rearrangement joins TRBV10-3 to TRBJ1-2; D unclear. Germline V gene data show CDR1 as ENHRY and CDR2 as SYGVKD. The ends were cut back, 8 bases at V and 6 bases at J, with 10 bases in the middle. The CDR3 is 11 amino acids. The CDR3 spells CAIGRTHGYTF. The DNA for the CDR3 is TGTGCCATCGGGAGGACCCATGGCTACACCTTC.

The J gene is TRBJ2-1, the V gene TRBV18; the match to TRBD2 covers 9 bases. Germline V gene lookup returns CDR1 KGHSH and CDR2 LQKENI. Losses at the gene ends were 2 bases for V and 8 bases for J; bases not matched to a gene: 10. The CDR3 extends over 16 amino acids. The CDR3 nucleotides read TGTGCCAGCTCACCATCCCGCGGGAGGGCGGTCGATGAGCAGTTCTTC. It specifies CASSPSRGRAVDEQFF. The full variable domain, its missing parts supplied by reference TRBV18 and TRBJ2-1, is NAGVMQNPRHLVRRRGQEARLRCSPMKGHSHVYWYRQLPEEGLKFMVYLQKENIIDESGMPKERFSAEFPKEGPSILRIQQVVRGDSAAYFCASSPSRGRAVDEQFFGPGTRLTVL.

The chain has TRBV30 and TRBJ1-2, with TRBD1 matching over 9 bases. The CDR3 contains 19 residues. V lost 3 bases to trimming and J lost 2 bases; unmatched junction nucleotides: 19. From germline, CDR1 is GTSNPN and CDR2 SVGIG (reference sequence). CDR3 amino acids: CAWRPITGGQMVRNYGYTF. The CDR3, as DNA: TGTGCCTGGAGGCCGATCACAGGGGGCCAAATGGTGAGAAACTATGGCTACACCTTC.

This sequence joins TRBV11-2 and TRBJ2-3, with 7 nucleotides matching TRBD2. The trim removed 2 bases at V and 7 bases at J, leaving 6 bases unmatched. Germline V gives CDR1 SGHAT, CDR2 FQNNGV. CDR3 size: 14 residues. In nucleotides, the CDR3 is TGTGCCAGCAGCTTAACGGGACTACGCAATACGCAGTATTTT. It codes for CASSLTGLRNTQYF.

The chain combines TRBV29-1 with TRBJ1-2; D is unresolved. The CDR3 length is 13 residues. The V end was cut by 6 bases, the J end by 4 bases, with 15 bases between. The germline gives CDR1 SQVTM, CDR2 ANQGSEA. CDR3 nucleotides: TGCAGCGTGGAGCGAGTCCTCCTCTATGGCTACACCTTC. This encodes CSVERVLLYGYTF.